These 16 T cell receptor beta chains came from one sample sequenced in a study of blood T cell repertoires in COVID-19. The method was immunoSEQ multiplex PCR; TCRdb's version includes in-frame clones alone and lacks a portion of them. The sample holds 85,000 to 130,000 clones; roughly 92% are singletons and the top ten take around 5.7%. The sample comprised peripheral blood. Receptors originate from a man in his 70s with acute or convalescent COVID-19.

The gene calls are TRBV19 and TRBJ1-5; no reliable D call. This CDR3 region has 13 residues. V was trimmed by 5 bases and J by 3 bases, leaving 8 bases between them. Germline CDR1 and CDR2: LNHDA and SQIVND (reference sequence). CDR3 in DNA: TGTGCCAGTAGTTGGCGGCCCAATCAGCCCCAGCATTTT. Its protein product is CASSWRPNQPQHF. The variable domain in full, completed from reference TRBV19 and TRBJ1-5, reads DGGITQSPKYLFRKEGQNVTLSCEQNLNHDAMYWYRQDPGQGLRLIYYSQIVNDFQKGDIAEGYSVSREKKESFPLTVTSAQKNPTAFYLCASSWRPNQPQHFGDGTRLSIL.

The chain joins TRBV10-2 to TRBJ2-7, with 12 bases aligning to TRBD2. Looked up from germline, CDR1 is WSHSY and CDR2 is SAAADI. The V and J ends lost 6 bases and 5 bases, in that order; junction bases with no gene match: 5. The CDR3 totals 14 residues. The CDR3 loop reads CASRLAGGLHEQYF. For the CDR3, the DNA is TGCGCCAGCAGACTAGCGGGGGGCCTCCACGAGCAGTACTTC.

This clone occurred a few times. This sequence joins TRBV7-2 and TRBJ1-2; D is possibly TRBD1 (6 bases). Germline V gene lookup returns CDR1 SGHTA and CDR2 FQGNSA. The CDR3 has 15 amino acids. The V end lost 7 bases, the J end lost 3 bases, and 18 bases lay between the germline ends. The CDR3 sequence is CASNERGTPYYGYTF. The DNA of the CDR3 is TGTGCCAGCAACGAAAGGGGGACCCCGTACTATGGCTACACCTTC.

This chain links TRBV6-6 with TRBJ2-7, with TRBD1 matching 7 bases. This CDR3 has 16 residues. CDR1 and CDR2 (germline): MNHNY, SVGAGI (reference sequence). Trimming cost V 5 bases and J 3 bases; bases outside gene matches: 13. The DNA of the CDR3 is TGTGCCAGCAGTAGCAAATCGACAGGGCGAGGCTACGAGCAGTACTTC. Encoded protein: CASSSKSTGRGYEQYF.

The V gene is TRBV7-9, the J gene TRBJ1-5, with D hard to call. The CDR3 has 14 residues. From germline, CDR1 is SEHNR and CDR2 FQNEAQ (reference sequence). The V gene lost 5 bases and the J gene lost 4 bases, with 12 bases spanning the gap. CDR3 DNA sequence: TGTGCCAGCAGCCTTCACGAAGAGAATCAGCCCCAGCATTTT. This encodes CASSLHEENQPQHF.

This rearrangement joins TRBV20-1 to TRBJ2-7, with 7 bases identical to TRBD1. CDR3 size: 13 residues. Looked up from germline, CDR1 is DFQATT and CDR2 is SNEGSKA (reference sequence). V shed 3 bases and J 0 bases; nucleotides not matched to a gene: 2. The CDR3 is CSASPGGSYEQYF. For the CDR3, the DNA is TGCAGTGCTAGTCCAGGGGGCTCCTACGAGCAGTACTTC.

The rearrangement joins TRBV5-6 to TRBJ1-5, with D hard to call. V was shortened by 1 base and J by 4 bases, with 3 bases between the two germline ends. The length of the CDR3 is 12 residues. From germline, CDR1 is SGHDT and CDR2 YYEEEE. The CDR3, as DNA: TGTGCCAGCAGCTTGTCAAATCAGCCCCAGCATTTT. Its protein product is CASSLSNQPQHF. The full variable domain, its missing parts supplied by reference TRBV5-6 and TRBJ1-5, is DAGVTQSPTHLIKTRGQQVTLRCSPKSGHDTVSWYQQALGQGPQFIFQYYEEEERQRGNFPDRFSGHQFPNYSSELNVNALLLGDSALYLCASSLSNQPQHFGDGTRLSIL.

This chain joins TRBV28 and TRBJ1-5; D not resolved. This CDR3 contains 17 residues. Trimming removed 4 bases at V and 0 bases at J, with 16 bases between. Germline V gives CDR1 MDHEN, CDR2 SYDVKM. CDR3 DNA: TGTGCCAGCAGTTCTACTTCGACTGCGGATAGCAATCAGCCCCAGCATTTT. As protein: CASSSTSTADSNQPQHF.

V and J are TRBV18 and TRBJ2-1; TRBD2 aligns across 7 bases. Germline V gives CDR1 KGHSH, CDR2 LQKENI. This CDR3 region has 15 residues. The ends lost 3 bases at V and 4 bases at J; junction bases unmatched: 6. The CDR3 sequence is CASSPLAAFYNEQFF. DNA for the CDR3: TGTGCCAGCTCACCGCTAGCGGCTTTTTACAATGAGCAGTTCTTC.

This chain joins TRBV7-6 and TRBJ2-1, with 9 nucleotides matching TRBD2. V was pared by 4 bases and J by 6 bases, with 10 bases of the junction left unmatched. Germline lookup yields CDR1 SGHVS and CDR2 FNYEAQ. This CDR3 is built from 16 residues. CDR3 nucleotides: TGTGCCAGCAGCTCCTCTAGCGGGATTAGGGGCAATGAGCAGTTCTTC. It codes for CASSSSSGIRGNEQFF.

The chain is built from TRBV11-2 and TRBJ1-6, with D possibly being TRBD1 (6 bases). The CDR3 loop spans 13 amino acids. CDR1 SGHAT and CDR2 FQNNGV come from the germline V gene. V dropped 1 base and J dropped 9 bases, with 7 bases sitting between them. In DNA, the CDR3 is TGTGCCAGCAGCTTAGGGACAGCTTCACCCCTCCACTTT. It encodes CASSLGTASPLHF.

The V call is TRBV11-2, the J call TRBJ2-7, with D tentatively TRBD1 (5 bases). This CDR3 contains 13 residues. The germline V gene has CDR1 SGHAT and CDR2 FQNNGV. Trimming took 1 base from V and 2 from J, leaving 6 bases between them. The CDR3 nucleotides are TGTGCCAGCAGCTTAGGGACAACCTACGAGCAGTACTTC. Translation gives CASSLGTTYEQYF.

The rearrangement links TRBV11-2 to TRBJ1-5; D is undetermined. Trimming pared 1 base from V and 6 bases from J, leaving 13 bases between. The CDR3 has 15 residues. CDR1 is SGHAT and CDR2 is FQNNGV in the germline V gene. The CDR3 DNA is TGTGCCAGCAGCTTAGGTGGGGAGTTTGGTCAGCCCCAGCATTTT. Its protein is CASSLGGEFGQPQHF.

The sample holds a few counts of this clone. The rearrangement joins TRBV18 to TRBJ2-5; D perhaps matches TRBD2 (6 bases). V dropped 2 bases and J dropped 1 base, with 11 bases sitting between them. CDR1 and CDR2 from the germline V gene are KGHSH and LQKENI. The CDR3 loop spans 15 amino acids. This CDR3 reads CASSPVRDFQETQYF. CDR3 bases: TGTGCCAGCTCACCAGTTCGGGACTTCCAAGAGACCCAGTACTTC.

This chain joins TRBV3-1 (or the pseudogene TRBV3-2) and TRBJ2-3, with 10 nucleotides matching TRBD2. The CDR3 spans 15 residues. Germline CDR1 LGHDT, CDR2 YNNKEL (reference sequence). V was pared by 3 bases and J by 0 bases, with 0 bases of the junction left unmatched. CDR3 bases: TGTGCCAGCAGCCAGACTAGCGGGAGCACAGATACGCAGTATTTT. As protein: CASSQTSGSTDTQYF.

The sample holds a few counts of this clone. The genes are TRBV14 and TRBJ1-6; D unresolved. The CDR3 runs to 13 residues. Trimming pared 4 bases from V and 7 bases from J, leaving 8 bases between. Germline V gene data show CDR1 as SGHDN and CDR2 as FVKESK. The CDR3 spells CASSPTWNSPLHF. DNA for the CDR3: TGTGCCAGCAGCCCGACTTGGAATTCACCCCTCCACTTT.